The clone carrying this TCR beta chain appeared many times. The record originates from a study of identical twins. CDR3 length: 15 residues. V was clipped by 4 bases and J by 1 base, with 15 bases between them. Per the germline V gene, CDR1 is SQVTM and CDR2 is ANQGSEA. TCRdb fed the 5' RACE reads into MiXCR, producing one record per CDR3 protein. The table includes just under 650,000 distinct CDR3 sequences, about 7% detected once. The same sample was also used in a study of yellow fever vaccine responses in identical twins.

This sequence originates from a young woman in good health. Specimen: PBMCs. J is TRBJ2-3 and V is TRBV29-1; D perhaps matches TRBD2 (5 bases). The CDR3 DNA follows: TGCAGCGTTGTTTCAGGACTGCGGGGCACAGATACGCAGTATTTT. It translates to CSVVSGLRGTDTQYF.